These 29 T cell receptor beta chains originate from one sample sequenced in a study of shared clonotypes between healthy human individuals. TCRdb's table, derived via immunoSEQ multiplex PCR, lists solely in-frame clones and lacks some. The repertoire holds around 2.1 million clones, with about 93% as singletons. Naive CD8 cells, CD45RO-negative and positively selected for CCR7, excluded terminally differentiated effector memory CD45RA+ cells. The material sequenced was naive CD8+ T cells from PBMCs. The receptors were sampled from a man aged 18 to 30 in good health. Some clones in this sample may be carry-over from other donors' samples.

The V and J genes are TRBV7-6 and TRBJ2-7, with D unclear. Trimming took off 1 base at V and 5 bases at J, with 12 bases between the two ends. The CDR3 contains 14 residues. The V gene's germline CDR1 is SGHVS and CDR2 FNYEAQ. The CDR3 coding sequence is TGTGCCAGCAGCTTAGAAGTAACTGCCCACGAGCAGTACTTC. It specifies CASSLEVTAHEQYF.

As to this clone: Other DNA sequences in this specimen translate into the identical CDR3. This chain joins TRBV27 and TRBJ2-1, with 11 nucleotides matching TRBD2. Germline V gives CDR1 MNHEY, CDR2 SMNVEV (reference sequence). This CDR3 is built from 16 residues. The ends lost 3 bases at V and 4 bases at J; junction bases unmatched: 5. This CDR3 is CASSFSGTSGYNEQFF. The CDR3 region has the DNA TGTGCCAGCAGTTTCTCCGGGACTAGCGGTTACAATGAGCAGTTCTTC.

The genes are TRBV19 and TRBJ1-2; possible D gene TRBD1, 5 bases. With 8 bases removed from V and 3 bases from J, the gap between germline ends came to 13 bases. Germline V CDR1 and CDR2: LNHDA, SQIVND (reference sequence). The CDR3 has 13 amino acids. The CDR3 loop reads CASGSWDDYGYTF. Here the CDR3 DNA reads TGTGCCAGTGGATCCTGGGACGACTATGGCTACACCTTC.

The chain is built from TRBV29-1 and TRBJ2-6, with unresolved D. Per germline, CDR1 SQVTM and CDR2 ANQGSEA. Trimming took 5 bases from V and 2 from J, leaving 1 base between them. The CDR3 sequence is 11 residues long. The CDR3 sequence: CSVPGANVLTF. Here the CDR3 DNA reads TGCAGCGTTCCTGGGGCCAACGTCCTGACTTTC.

The chain employs TRBV2 and TRBJ2-7; a possible D gene is TRBD1 (5 bases). The germline V and J ends were trimmed by 0 bases and 0 bases, with 12 bases remaining between them. The CDR3 contains 16 residues. The germline V gene has CDR1 SNHLY and CDR2 FYNNEI. CDR3 sequence reads: CASSEADTENSYEQYF. CDR3 sequence (DNA): TGTGCCAGCAGTGAAGCGGACACGGAAAACTCCTACGAGCAGTACTTC.

The chain links TRBV5-6 to TRBJ2-5; 9 bases agree with TRBD1. With V trimmed by 3 bases and J by 2 bases, 11 bases remained unmatched. The CDR3 is 17 residues long. Germline lookup yields CDR1 SGHDT and CDR2 YYEEEE. This chain's CDR3 is CASSSPLRDRAQETQYF. The CDR3 nucleotides are TGTGCCAGCAGCTCGCCCCTTCGGGACAGGGCTCAAGAGACCCAGTACTTC.

As for this clone: This sample also contains other DNA sequences that code for the same CDR3. V and J are TRBV6-1 and TRBJ1-2; D remains ambiguous. This CDR3 is 11 amino acids long. Germline V CDR1 and CDR2: MNHNS, SASEGT. The V end lost 10 bases, the J end lost 3 bases, and 9 bases lay between the germline ends. CDR3 sequence: CATGPDYGYTF. CDR3 coding DNA: TGTGCCACTGGACCCGACTATGGCTACACCTTC.

This chain links TRBV11-2 with TRBJ2-1; 14 nucleotides agree with TRBD2. The CDR3 extends over 17 amino acids. V was pared by 5 bases and J by 6 bases, with 9 bases of the junction left unmatched. Germline CDR1 is SGHAT and CDR2 is FQNNGV. The CDR3 protein is CASSAPGLAGVVNEQFF. Here the CDR3 DNA reads TGTGCCAGCAGCGCGCCGGGACTAGCGGGAGTAGTCAATGAGCAGTTCTTC. Drawing the rest from reference TRBV11-2 and TRBJ2-1, the complete variable domain is EAGVAQSPRYKIIEKRQSVAFWCNPISGHATLYWYQQILGQGPKLLIQFQNNGVVDDSQLPKDRFSAERLKGVDSTLKIQPAKLEDSAVYLCASSAPGLAGVVNEQFFGPGTRLTVL.

J is TRBJ2-3 and V is TRBV10-2; a weak D match, TRBD1 (6 bases). V lost 2 bases and J lost 0, with 15 bases in between. The CDR3 covers 17 residues. CDR1 and CDR2 from the germline V gene are WSHSY and SAAADI. The CDR3 protein is CASSESGQFDSTDTQYF. DNA of the CDR3: TGCGCCAGCAGTGAGAGCGGACAGTTCGATAGCACAGATACGCAGTATTTT.

The chain recombines TRBV5-1 with TRBJ1-1; a weak D match, TRBD1 (6 bases). Trimming shortened V by 0 bases and J by 1 base, and 10 bases separated the two germline ends. The CDR3 spans 15 residues. Germline values: CDR1 SGHRS, CDR2 YFSETQ. DNA of the CDR3: TGCGCCAGCAGCTTGGGTTGGGGGGCGAACACTGAAGCTTTCTTT. It yields the protein CASSLGWGANTEAFF. Combining the CDR3 with reference TRBV5-1 and TRBJ1-1 gives the whole variable domain KAGVTQTPRYLIKTRGQQVTLSCSPISGHRSVSWYQQTPGQGLQFLFEYFSETQRNKGNFPGRFSGRQFSNSRSEMNVSTLELGDSALYLCASSLGWGANTEAFFGQGTRLTVV.

This clone has only one observation. V usage is TRBV4-1 and J usage is TRBJ2-2, with 8 bases that match TRBD2. CDR3 length equals 16 residues. CDR1 and CDR2 (germline): MGHRA, YSYEKL. With V trimmed by 5 bases and J by 3 bases, 8 bases remained unmatched. The CDR3 loop is CASSFLSGIDTGELFF. CDR3 in DNA: TGCGCCAGCAGCTTCCTTAGCGGGATAGACACCGGGGAGCTGTTTTTT.

A note on this clone: Within the sample, other DNA sequences also encode this same CDR3. This sequence joins TRBV6-6 and TRBJ2-7; D is unresolved. The CDR3 contains 12 residues. V lost 0 bases and J lost 3, with 3 bases in between. Germline assignment: CDR1 MNHNY and CDR2 SVGAGI (reference sequence). Here the CDR3 reads CASSYSHYEQYF. The CDR3, as DNA: TGTGCCAGCAGTTACTCGCACTACGAGCAGTACTTC.

The chain uses TRBV15 and TRBJ2-1; the match to TRBD2 covers 9 bases. CDR3 length: 15 amino acids. V dropped 1 base and J dropped 7; count of bases not matched to a gene: 5. Germline V gene lookup returns CDR1 LNHNV and CDR2 YYDKDF (reference sequence). The CDR3 DNA follows: TGTGCCACCAGCAGAGCGCGGGAGGGCCGAAATGAGCAGTTCTTC. It codes for CATSRAREGRNEQFF.

This chain uses TRBV4-1 with TRBJ1-2; D is perhaps TRBD1 (6 bases). The V gene lost 5 bases and the J gene lost 5 bases, with 18 bases spanning the gap. This CDR3 has 15 residues. Germline V lookup: CDR1 MGHRA, CDR2 YSYEKL. In nucleotides, the CDR3 is TGCGCCAGCAGCGACACGACAGGTGCACGATATGGCTACACCTTC. Its protein is CASSDTTGARYGYTF.

The genes are TRBV27 and TRBJ2-2; TRBD2 agrees at 8 bases. CDR3 length equals 16 residues. Trimming at V came to 9 bases and at J to 4 bases, leaving 13 bases not matched to a gene. Germline CDR1 MNHEY, CDR2 SMNVEV (reference sequence). CDR3 sequence reads: CASLSRTSWRTGELFF. CDR3 sequence (DNA): TGTGCCAGTCTTTCGCGGACTAGCTGGCGCACCGGGGAGCTGTTTTTT.

The genes are TRBV7-8 and TRBJ1-5, with D unresolved. The CDR3 runs to 13 residues. V was trimmed by 1 base and J by 4 bases, leaving 5 bases between them. In germline, CDR1 is SGHVS, CDR2 FQNEAQ. CDR3 coding DNA: TGTGCCAGCAGCTTAGACAGAAATCAGCCCCAGCATTTT. Residues: CASSLDRNQPQHF.

V is TRBV19 and J is TRBJ2-7, with D perhaps TRBD1 (5 bases). From germline, CDR1 is LNHDA and CDR2 SQIVND (reference sequence). This CDR3 is built from 16 residues. V lost 5 bases and J lost 3, with 20 bases in between. CDR3 DNA sequence: TGTGCCAGTAGTCCTCACCTCAGGGTAGGGTTCTACGAGCAGTACTTC. Residues: CASSPHLRVGFYEQYF. Filled out from reference TRBV19 and TRBJ2-7, the complete variable domain reads DGGITQSPKYLFRKEGQNVTLSCEQNLNHDAMYWYRQDPGQGLRLIYYSQIVNDFQKGDIAEGYSVSREKKESFPLTVTSAQKNPTAFYLCASSPHLRVGFYEQYFGPGTRLTVT.

The chain links TRBV11-2 to TRBJ1-1, with no clear D. CDR3 length: 15 amino acids. V shed 0 bases and J shed 0 bases, with 8 bases lying between them. The germline gives CDR1 SGHAT, CDR2 FQNNGV. CDR3 sequence: CASSLELQLNTEAFF. CDR3 nucleotide sequence: TGTGCCAGCAGCTTAGAATTACAGCTGAACACTGAAGCTTTCTTT.

The chain carries TRBV5-8 and TRBJ1-2; D possibly corresponds to TRBD1 (6 bases). Between the trimmed V and J ends, which lost 4 bases and 8 bases, there was a span of 15 bases. Germline CDR1 is SGHTS and CDR2 is YDEGEE. The CDR3 is 13 residues long. The CDR3 DNA is TGTGCCAGCAGCGGGAACAGGGCGGGCGGCTACACCTTC. Amino acid sequence: CASSGNRAGGYTF.

CDR3 in amino acids: CASTGTLGKLFF. The CDR3 coding sequence is TGTGCCAGCACCGGGACGCTGGGGAAACTGTTTTTT. This chain joins TRBV7-9 and TRBJ1-4; possibly TRBD1 for D (5 bases). The CDR3 has 12 residues. The V gene lost 7 bases and the J gene lost 11 bases, with 14 bases spanning the gap. Germline assignment: CDR1 SEHNR and CDR2 FQNEAQ (reference sequence).

The chain couples TRBV6-1 to TRBJ1-3; D uncertain. CDR1 is MNHNS and CDR2 is SASEGT in the germline V gene. The germline V and J ends were trimmed by 2 bases and 15 bases, with 20 bases remaining between them. This CDR3 contains 14 residues. The CDR3 region has the DNA TGTGCCAGCAGTGAACTAAAGGACGAAAAACCAGGATATTTT. Translation gives CASSELKDEKPGYF.

This chain uses TRBV9 with TRBJ2-2; the D is unclear. Trimming cost V 0 bases and J 6 bases, with 9 bases left between them. The CDR3 is 14 residues long. Germline CDR1 is SGDLS and CDR2 is YYNGEE. This chain's CDR3 is CASSVDRVSGELFF. CDR3 DNA: TGTGCCAGCAGCGTAGATCGTGTATCCGGGGAGCTGTTTTTT.

This chain links TRBV27 with TRBJ2-7; 10 bases are shared with TRBD2. Germline V CDR1 and CDR2: MNHEY, SMNVEV (reference sequence). V gave up 5 bases and J gave up 5 bases; unmatched junction bases: 6. This CDR3 comprises 14 residues. The CDR3 DNA reads TGTGCCAGCAGTGCTCGGACTAGCGGAGACGAGCAGTACTTC. Its translation is CASSARTSGDEQYF.

This rearrangement joins TRBV25-1 to TRBJ2-1; 7 bases line up with TRBD1. This CDR3 comprises 15 residues. Germline values: CDR1 MGHDK, CDR2 SYGVNS. The V and J ends lost 5 bases and 5 bases, in that order; junction bases with no gene match: 9. The CDR3 loop is CASSTPGQTNNEQFF. Written as DNA, the CDR3 is TGTGCCAGCAGTACGCCGGGACAGACTAACAATGAGCAGTTCTTC.

The chain employs TRBV14 and TRBJ2-7, with 9 bases aligning to TRBD2. Germline V gene data show CDR1 as SGHDN and CDR2 as FVKESK. V shed 1 base, J shed 0 bases, and the junction held 4 bases outside the gene matches. The CDR3 contains 16 residues. The CDR3 DNA follows: TGTGCCAGCAGCCAAGTTACTAGCGGGCCCTCCTACGAGCAGTACTTC. Protein product: CASSQVTSGPSYEQYF.

This clone was seen a single time. CDR3 bases: TGCAGCGCCGAGACCTTATATGAAGCTTTCTTT. Translation gives CSAETLYEAFF. The chain is built from TRBV29-1 and TRBJ1-1; the D is unclear. This CDR3 comprises 11 residues. Per germline, CDR1 SQVTM and CDR2 ANQGSEA. Trimming took 7 bases from V and 7 from J, leaving 13 bases between them.

The V call is TRBV4-3, the J call TRBJ2-7; 7 bases are a match to TRBD1. Germline assignment: CDR1 LGHNA and CDR2 YSLEER. Losses at the gene ends were 3 bases for V and 1 base for J; bases not matched to a gene: 3. The CDR3 sequence is 14 residues long. In DNA form, the CDR3 reads TGCGCCAGCAGCCAGGCGACAGGGTCCTACGAGCAGTACTTC. Translated, it gives CASSQATGSYEQYF.

About this clone: Other DNA sequences in this specimen translate into the identical CDR3. For the CDR3, the DNA is TGTGCCAGCAGCCAAGAAAATCAGCCCCAGCATTTT. Translating gives CASSQENQPQHF. V and J are TRBV14 and TRBJ1-5, with no clear D. With 0 bases removed from V and 4 bases from J, the gap between germline ends came to 1 base. The CDR3 loop spans 12 amino acids. Germline V gene lookup returns CDR1 SGHDN and CDR2 FVKESK. Full variable domain (missing parts from reference TRBV14 and TRBJ1-5): EAGVTQFPSHSVIEKGQTVTLRCDPISGHDNLYWYRRVMGKEIKFLLHFVKESKQDESGMPNNRFLAERTGGTYSTLKVQPAELEDSGVYFCASSQENQPQHFGDGTRLSIL.

The chain has TRBV7-9 and TRBJ1-1; D is ambiguous. V was cut by 5 bases and J by 5 bases, with 9 bases left in between. The CDR3 is made up of 12 amino acids. Per the germline V gene, CDR1 is SEHNR and CDR2 is FQNEAQ (reference sequence). CDR3 loop: CASSRPLTEAFF. CDR3 DNA sequence: TGTGCCAGCAGCCGTCCCCTAACTGAAGCTTTCTTT.